This T cell receptor beta chain appears in the sequencing data of a study of PD-1 blockade in classical Hodgkin lymphoma. Noted time point: cycle 4 day 1 (C4D1), after 5 to 7 weeks of nivolumab. All patients experienced relapse after autologous stem cell transplantation, and brentuximab vedotin exposure was variable. Patients showed best responses of complete response, partial response or progressive disease. Using immunoSEQ multiplex PCR, the repertoire was profiled, and TCRdb retains in-frame clones only, with some absent. This table has roughly 60,000 clones, roughly nine tenths appearing once. This clone was detected only a few times. As yet, its antigen is unknown. Broader study findings: Still unresolved is the cause of the repertoire differences, which may be disease activity or prior therapy. In CD4+ cells, TCR diversity went up significantly by C4D1, but in CD8+ cells it did not. Newly diagnosed patients reportedly trailed healthy donors in baseline TCR diversity.

V was clipped by 5 bases and J by 5 bases, with 22 bases between them. This CDR3 is 17 amino acids long. Germline V gives CDR1 SGHTA, CDR2 FQGNSA. The sequence was collected from a human donor with classical Hodgkin lymphoma. Sequencing was performed on peripheral blood mononuclear cells (PBMCs), taken before the fourth cycle of nivolumab. The chain couples TRBV7-2 to TRBJ1-3, with a possible D match to TRBD1 (6 bases). The CDR3 nucleotides are TGTGCCAGCAGCCCACAGACCACAGGGTTGGGAAGAAACACCATATATTTT. Translation gives CASSPQTTGLGRNTIYF. Full variable domain (missing parts from reference TRBV7-2 and TRBJ1-3): GAGVSQSPSNKVTEKGKDVELRCDPISGHTALYWYRQSLGQGLEFLIYFQGNSAPDKSGLPSDRFSAERTGGSVSTLTIQRTQQEDSAVYLCASSPQTTGLGRNTIYFGEGSWLTVV.